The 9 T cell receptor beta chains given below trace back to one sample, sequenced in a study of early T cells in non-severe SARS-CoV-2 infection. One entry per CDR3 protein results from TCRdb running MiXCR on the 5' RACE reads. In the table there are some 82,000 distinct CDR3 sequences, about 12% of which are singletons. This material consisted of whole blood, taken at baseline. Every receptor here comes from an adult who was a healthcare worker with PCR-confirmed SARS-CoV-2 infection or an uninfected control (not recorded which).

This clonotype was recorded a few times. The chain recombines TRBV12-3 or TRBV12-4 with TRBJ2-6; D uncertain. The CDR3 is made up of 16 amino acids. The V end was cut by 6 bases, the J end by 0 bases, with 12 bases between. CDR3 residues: CASSSRGVSGANVLTF. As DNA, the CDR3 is TGTGCCAGCAGCTCCCGCGGCGTCTCTGGGGCCAACGTCCTGACTTTC.

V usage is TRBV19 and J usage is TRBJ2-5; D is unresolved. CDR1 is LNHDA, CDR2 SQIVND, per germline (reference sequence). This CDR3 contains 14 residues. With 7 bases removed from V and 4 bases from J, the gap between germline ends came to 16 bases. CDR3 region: CASIGRPPRETQYF. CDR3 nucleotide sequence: TGTGCCAGTATCGGCAGGCCGCCTCGAGAGACCCAGTACTTC.

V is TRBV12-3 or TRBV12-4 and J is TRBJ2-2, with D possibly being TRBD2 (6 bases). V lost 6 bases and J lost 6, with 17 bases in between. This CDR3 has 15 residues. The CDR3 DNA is TGTGCCAGCAGCCCCCGGGGGACTCTCGCCGGGGAGCTGTTTTTT. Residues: CASSPRGTLAGELFF.

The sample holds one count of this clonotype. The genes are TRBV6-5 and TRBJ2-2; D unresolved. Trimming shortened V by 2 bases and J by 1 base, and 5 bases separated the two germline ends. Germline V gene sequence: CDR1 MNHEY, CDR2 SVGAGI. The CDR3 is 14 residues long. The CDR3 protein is CASSYNVNTGELFF. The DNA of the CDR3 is TGTGCCAGCAGTTACAACGTGAACACCGGGGAGCTGTTTTTT.

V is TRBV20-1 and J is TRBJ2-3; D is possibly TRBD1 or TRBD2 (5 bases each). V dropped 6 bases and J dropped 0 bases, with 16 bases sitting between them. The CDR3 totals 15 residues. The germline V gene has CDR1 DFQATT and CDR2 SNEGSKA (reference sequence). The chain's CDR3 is CSALLRGASTDTQYF. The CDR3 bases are TGCAGTGCCTTACTACGGGGCGCTAGCACAGATACGCAGTATTTT.

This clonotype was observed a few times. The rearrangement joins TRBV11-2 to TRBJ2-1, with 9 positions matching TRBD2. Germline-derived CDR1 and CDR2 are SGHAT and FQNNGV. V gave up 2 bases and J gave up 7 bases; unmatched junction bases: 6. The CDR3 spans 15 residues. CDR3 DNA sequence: TGTGCCAGCAGCTTAAGAGCGGGAGGTGCGAATGAGCAGTTCTTC. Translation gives CASSLRAGGANEQFF.

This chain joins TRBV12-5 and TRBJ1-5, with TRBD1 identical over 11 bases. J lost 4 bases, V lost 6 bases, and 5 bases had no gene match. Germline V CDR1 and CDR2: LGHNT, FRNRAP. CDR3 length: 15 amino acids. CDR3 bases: TGTGCTAGTGGCCCCGGGACAGGGGGTAATCAGCCCCAGCATTTT. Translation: CASGPGTGGNQPQHF.

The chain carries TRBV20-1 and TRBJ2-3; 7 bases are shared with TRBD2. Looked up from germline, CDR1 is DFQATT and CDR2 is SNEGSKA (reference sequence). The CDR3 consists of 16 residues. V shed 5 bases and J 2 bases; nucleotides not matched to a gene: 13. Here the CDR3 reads CSADGGRDKVTDTQYF. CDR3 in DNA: TGCAGTGCTGACGGGGGGAGGGATAAAGTCACAGATACGCAGTATTTT.

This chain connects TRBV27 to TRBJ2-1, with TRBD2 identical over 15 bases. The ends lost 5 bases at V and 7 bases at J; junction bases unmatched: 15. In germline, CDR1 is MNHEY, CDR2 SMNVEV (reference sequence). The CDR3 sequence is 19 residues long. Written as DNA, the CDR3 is TGTGCCAGCAGTCACCCGGGACTAGCGGGAGGTTTGAGAATAAATGAGCAGTTCTTC. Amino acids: CASSHPGLAGGLRINEQFF.